One and the same sample provided the 24 T cell receptor beta chains below, sequenced in a study of blood T cell repertoires in COVID-19. The data were produced by immunoSEQ multiplex PCR, yet TCRdb's version contains in-frame clones alone and is incomplete. The sample consists of over 200,000 clones, approximately 91% of them appearing once. What was sequenced was peripheral blood. Receptors originate from a man between 60 and 70 years old who had recovered from COVID-19.

V gene TRBV5-1 combines with J gene TRBJ2-3, with TRBD2 identical over 8 bases. The germline V gene encodes CDR1 SGHRS and CDR2 YFSETQ. CDR3 length equals 15 residues. J lost 4 bases, V lost 0 bases, and 4 bases had no gene match. DNA of the CDR3: TGCGCCAGCAGCTTGGACCTAGCGGGCCCAGATACGCAGTATTTT. Translated, it gives CASSLDLAGPDTQYF.

The chain joins TRBV18 to TRBJ2-7, with TRBD2 identical over 8 bases. Trimming took 3 bases from V and 5 from J; bases not matched to a gene: 9. This CDR3 has 15 amino acids. Looked up from germline, CDR1 is KGHSH and CDR2 is LQKENI. This chain's CDR3 is CASSPERGRDHEQYF. Here the CDR3 DNA reads TGTGCCAGCTCACCCGAGCGGGGGAGGGACCACGAGCAGTACTTC.

The chain carries TRBV5-1 and TRBJ2-2, with 15 nucleotides matching TRBD2. Germline lookup yields CDR1 SGHRS and CDR2 YFSETQ. V lost 3 bases to trimming and J lost 4 bases; unmatched junction nucleotides: 7. The CDR3 length is 18 residues. The CDR3 DNA is TGCGCCAGCAGCTGGACTAGCGGGAGGGCCCCCACCACCGGGGAGCTGTTTTTT. Translation: CASSWTSGRAPTTGELFF.

V and J are TRBV7-2 and TRBJ1-1; TRBD1 matches at 7 bases. J was trimmed by 0 bases and V by 5 bases; bases with no gene match: 6. Looked up from germline, CDR1 is SGHTA and CDR2 is FQGNSA. The CDR3 has 15 amino acids. In DNA, the CDR3 is TGTGCCAGCAGCACTTCCGGGACAGTGAACACTGAAGCTTTCTTT. This gives the protein CASSTSGTVNTEAFF.

The chain couples TRBV9 to TRBJ1-3; D ambiguous. Trimming took off 3 bases at V and 3 bases at J, with 7 bases between the two ends. The CDR3 contains 13 residues. The V gene's germline CDR1 is SGDLS and CDR2 YYNGEE. The CDR3 DNA is TGTGCCAGCAGCGGAGGCCTTGGAAACACCATATATTTT. Translation gives CASSGGLGNTIYF.

The gene calls are TRBV5-6 and TRBJ2-2; 11 nucleotides line up with TRBD1. The CDR3 length is 14 residues. The trim removed 6 bases at V and 5 bases at J, leaving 3 bases unmatched. Germline loops: CDR1 SGHDT, CDR2 YYEEEE. The CDR3 loop reads CASIRDRGTGELFF. The CDR3 DNA reads as TGTGCCAGCATCCGGGACAGGGGGACCGGGGAGCTGTTTTTT. The full variable domain, its missing parts supplied by reference TRBV5-6 and TRBJ2-2, is DAGVTQSPTHLIKTRGQQVTLRCSPKSGHDTVSWYQQALGQGPQFIFQYYEEEERQRGNFPDRFSGHQFPNYSSELNVNALLLGDSALYLCASIRDRGTGELFFGEGSRLTVL.

V gene TRBV18 combines with J gene TRBJ1-1; D call uncertain. The CDR3 loop spans 14 amino acids. Germline-derived CDR1 and CDR2 are KGHSH and LQKENI. The V gene lost 2 bases and the J gene lost 1 base, with 8 bases spanning the gap. CDR3 sequence reads: CASSPSRGNTEAFF. The CDR3 DNA follows: TGTGCCAGCTCACCAAGTCGGGGGAACACTGAAGCTTTCTTT.

This clone was detected only once. The chain's CDR3 is CASGLGGGNQPQHF. DNA for the CDR3: TGTGCCAGCGGTCTAGGGGGGGGCAATCAGCCCCAGCATTTT. This sequence joins TRBV27 and TRBJ1-5; perhaps TRBD1 as D (6 bases). The V gene lost 8 bases and the J gene lost 2 bases, with 13 bases spanning the gap. The CDR3 loop spans 14 amino acids. Per germline, CDR1 MNHEY and CDR2 SMNVEV (reference sequence).

Concerning this clone itself: The same CDR3 arises from other DNA sequences in this sample as well. This chain joins TRBV19 and TRBJ1-1; D is undetermined. The germline V gene encodes CDR1 LNHDA and CDR2 SQIVND (reference sequence). The V end was cut by 1 base, the J end by 1 base, with 7 bases between. The CDR3 contains 14 residues. CDR3 sequence reads: CASSIGRGNTEAFF. The CDR3 bases are TGTGCCAGTAGTATAGGTCGGGGGAACACTGAAGCTTTCTTT.

V and J are TRBV6-5 and TRBJ1-1, with 8 bases matching TRBD1. This CDR3 is built from 15 residues. V lost 0 bases to trimming and J lost 5 bases; unmatched junction nucleotides: 5. CDR1 and CDR2 (germline): MNHEY, SVGAGI. The DNA of the CDR3 is TGTGCCAGCAGTTACTCGAACAGGGGGAGGACTGAAGCTTTCTTT. Its protein is CASSYSNRGRTEAFF.

The chain is built from TRBV30 and TRBJ1-1; 10 positions match TRBD1. V was pared by 2 bases and J by 5 bases, with 8 bases of the junction left unmatched. This CDR3 contains 15 residues. Germline CDR1 reads GTSNPN; CDR2 reads SVGIG (reference sequence). CDR3 sequence (DNA): TGTGCCTGGAGTACCCGGACAGGGGGGAAAACTGAAGCTTTCTTT. As protein: CAWSTRTGGKTEAFF.

This clone was seen a few times. This rearrangement joins TRBV7-2 to TRBJ2-7; D is perhaps TRBD2 (6 bases). The V end lost 8 bases, the J end lost 2 bases, and 16 bases lay between the germline ends. Germline V gene data show CDR1 as SGHTA and CDR2 as FQGNSA. There are 14 residues in the CDR3. CDR3 residues: CASGGSGRTYEQYF. CDR3 nucleotides: TGTGCCAGCGGAGGGAGCGGGCGAACCTACGAGCAGTACTTC.

The rearrangement uses TRBV24-1 and TRBJ1-5; TRBD1 matches at 7 bases. Germline V gene lookup returns CDR1 KGHDR and CDR2 SFDVKD. The CDR3 loop spans 14 amino acids. V was clipped by 7 bases and J by 1 base; unmatched bases: 3. The CDR3 reads CATSNRGSNQPQHF. CDR3 nucleotide sequence: TGTGCCACCAGCAACAGGGGAAGCAATCAGCCCCAGCATTTT.

V gene TRBV11-1 combines with J gene TRBJ2-2; tentatively, D is TRBD2 (5 bases). CDR3 length equals 15 residues. Germline CDR1 SGHAT, CDR2 FQDESV (reference sequence). Trimming left V 0 bases short and J 4 bases short, with 9 bases between. Here the CDR3 reads CASSLARVFTGELFF. DNA for the CDR3: TGTGCCAGCAGCTTAGCGCGGGTCTTCACCGGGGAGCTGTTTTTT.

A few counts support this clone. The V gene is TRBV28, the J gene TRBJ1-5; D gene uncertain. V lost 7 bases to trimming and J lost 4 bases, with 8 bases between them. The CDR3 has 12 amino acids. CDR1 is MDHEN, CDR2 SYDVKM, per germline. The CDR3 DNA is TGTGCCAGCAATTGGGCGAATCAGCCCCAGCATTTT. It specifies CASNWANQPQHF.

The chain carries TRBV4-1 and TRBJ2-2; TRBD2 matches 14 bases. Trimming removed 6 bases from V and 4 bases from J; junction bases left unmatched: 10. There are 18 residues in the CDR3. Germline V gene sequence: CDR1 MGHRA, CDR2 YSYEKL. As DNA, the CDR3 is TGCGCCAGCAGTCCTGGGACTAGCGGGAGTTTGTTCACCGGGGAGCTGTTTTTT. Translation: CASSPGTSGSLFTGELFF.

The CDR3 sequence is CASSLGGKNTDTQYF. CDR3 DNA sequence: TGTGCCAGCAGCTTAGGAGGCAAGAACACAGATACGCAGTATTTT. The rearrangement uses TRBV7-3 and TRBJ2-3; TRBD2 is a possible D gene (5 bases). Trimming took 2 bases from V and 2 from J, leaving 11 bases between them. CDR3 length: 15 amino acids. Germline CDR1 SGHTA, CDR2 FQGTGA.

Only a few counts were recorded for this clone. This chain's CDR3 is CASSLTPGEAFF. The CDR3 nucleotides read TGTGCCAGCAGCTTAACACCGGGTGAAGCTTTCTTT. The chain uses TRBV7-2 and TRBJ1-1; D is ambiguous. Germline V CDR1 and CDR2: SGHTA, FQGNSA. V lost 2 bases and J lost 7, with 8 bases in between. CDR3 size: 12 residues.

The rearrangement links TRBV7-9 to TRBJ1-2, with D possibly TRBD1 on 5 matching bases. The CDR3 sequence is 13 residues long. CDR1 and CDR2 (germline): SEHNR, FQNEAQ (reference sequence). Trimming removed 1 base at V and 8 bases at J, with 11 bases between. CDR3 nucleotides: TGTGCCAGCAGCTTAGAAGGGGCAGGGGGCTACACCTTC. The encoded protein is CASSLEGAGGYTF.

The chain employs TRBV5-5 and TRBJ2-7; D may be TRBD2 (6 bases). In germline, CDR1 is SGHKS, CDR2 YYEKEE (reference sequence). V lost 4 bases to trimming and J lost 6 bases, with 14 bases between them. There are 13 residues in the CDR3. CDR3 loop: CASSPSGSREQYF. The CDR3 coding sequence is TGTGCCAGCAGCCCCTCCGGGAGCCGCGAGCAGTACTTC.

The V call is TRBV7-2, the J call TRBJ2-1, with 11 bases aligning to TRBD2. The trim removed 0 bases at V and 5 bases at J, leaving 3 bases unmatched. Germline CDR1 is SGHTA and CDR2 is FQGNSA. This CDR3 is 16 amino acids long. CDR3 nucleotide sequence: TGTGCCAGCAGCTTAGCCTATAGCGGGAGGGACAATGAGCAGTTCTTC. Protein product: CASSLAYSGRDNEQFF.

This clone has just a few counts. The genes are TRBV2 and TRBJ2-5; 7 bases fit TRBD2. Germline V gene sequence: CDR1 SNHLY, CDR2 FYNNEI. The CDR3 is made up of 15 amino acids. V dropped 6 bases and J dropped 4; count of bases not matched to a gene: 11. The CDR3 DNA sequence: TGTGCCAGCAGGCGACTAGCCGTCACGGGAGAGACCCAGTACTTC. This encodes CASRRLAVTGETQYF.

The chain links TRBV15 to TRBJ2-3; D is undetermined. There are 13 residues in the CDR3. Germline-derived CDR1 and CDR2 are LNHNV and YYDKDF (reference sequence). V lost 3 bases and J 6 bases, leaving 10 bases between the germline ends. CDR3: CATSRGPADTQYF. Written as DNA, the CDR3 is TGTGCCACCAGCAGGGGCCCCGCGGATACGCAGTATTTT.

The chain links TRBV7-2 to TRBJ2-3; 12 bases fit TRBD1. Germline V CDR1 and CDR2: SGHTA, FQGNSA. The trim removed 5 bases at V and 5 bases at J, leaving 8 bases unmatched. The CDR3 is 16 amino acids. The CDR3 is CASSLLGQGAGDTQYF. The CDR3 DNA follows: TGTGCCAGCAGCCTCCTGGGACAGGGGGCGGGAGATACGCAGTATTTT.